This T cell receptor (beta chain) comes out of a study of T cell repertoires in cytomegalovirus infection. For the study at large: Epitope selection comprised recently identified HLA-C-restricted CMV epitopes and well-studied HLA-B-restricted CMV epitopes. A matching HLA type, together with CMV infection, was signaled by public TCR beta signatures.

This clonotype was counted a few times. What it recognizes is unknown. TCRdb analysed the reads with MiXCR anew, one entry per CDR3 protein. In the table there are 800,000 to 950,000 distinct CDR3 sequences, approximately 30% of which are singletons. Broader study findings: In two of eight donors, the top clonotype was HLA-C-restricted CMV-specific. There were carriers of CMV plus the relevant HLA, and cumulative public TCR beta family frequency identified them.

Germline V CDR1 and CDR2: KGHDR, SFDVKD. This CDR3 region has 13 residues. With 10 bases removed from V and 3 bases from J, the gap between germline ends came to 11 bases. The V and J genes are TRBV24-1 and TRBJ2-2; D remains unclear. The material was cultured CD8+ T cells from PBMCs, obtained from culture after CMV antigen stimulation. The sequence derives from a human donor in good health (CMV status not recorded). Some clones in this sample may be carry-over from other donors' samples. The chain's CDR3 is CATAGRDTGELFF. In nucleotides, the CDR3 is TGTGCCACGGCCGGGCGCGACACCGGGGAGCTGTTTTTT.